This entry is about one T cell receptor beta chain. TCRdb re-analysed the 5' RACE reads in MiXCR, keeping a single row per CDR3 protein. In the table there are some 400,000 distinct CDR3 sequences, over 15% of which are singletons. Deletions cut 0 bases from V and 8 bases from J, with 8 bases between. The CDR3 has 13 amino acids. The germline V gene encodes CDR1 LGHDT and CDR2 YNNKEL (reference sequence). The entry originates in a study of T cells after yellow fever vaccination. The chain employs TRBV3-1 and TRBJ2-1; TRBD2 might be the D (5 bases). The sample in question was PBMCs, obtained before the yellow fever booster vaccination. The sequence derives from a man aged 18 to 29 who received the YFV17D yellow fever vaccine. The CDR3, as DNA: TGTGCCAGCAGCCAAGATTCGAGGGATGAGCAGTTCTTC. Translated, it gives CASSQDSRDEQFF.